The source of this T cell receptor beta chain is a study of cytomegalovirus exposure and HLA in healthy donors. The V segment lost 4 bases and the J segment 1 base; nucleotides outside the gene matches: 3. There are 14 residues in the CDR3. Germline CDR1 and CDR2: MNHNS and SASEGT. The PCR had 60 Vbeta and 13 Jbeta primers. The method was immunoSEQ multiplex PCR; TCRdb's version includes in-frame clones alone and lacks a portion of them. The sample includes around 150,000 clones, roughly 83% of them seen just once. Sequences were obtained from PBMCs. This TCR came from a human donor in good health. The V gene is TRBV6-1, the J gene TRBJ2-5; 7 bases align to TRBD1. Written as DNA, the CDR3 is TGTGCCAGCAGTGTACAGGGGCCCCAAGAGACCCAGTACTTC. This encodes CASSVQGPQETQYF.